These 21 T cell receptor beta chains originate from one sample sequenced in a study of cytomegalovirus exposure and HLA in healthy donors. Profiling relied on immunoSEQ multiplex PCR, and the TCRdb table lists in-frame clones only, not all of them. In the table there are 150,000 to 200,000 clones, roughly nine tenths of which are singletons. Specimen: PBMCs. These receptors were obtained from a woman in her thirties in good health and CMV-seronegative.

The chain links TRBV27 to TRBJ1-1; D perhaps matches TRBD1 (6 bases). The CDR3 runs to 15 residues. Trimming cost V 5 bases and J 0 bases, with 13 bases left between them. The V gene's germline CDR1 is MNHEY and CDR2 SMNVEV (reference sequence). The CDR3 reads CASSQGKQMNTEAFF. The CDR3 DNA is TGTGCCAGCAGTCAGGGGAAACAGATGAACACTGAAGCTTTCTTT.

This clone showed up just a few times. This rearrangement joins TRBV19 to TRBJ1-2; 8 nucleotides line up with TRBD1. The CDR3 extends over 14 amino acids. J gave up 2 bases and V 4 bases, and 3 bases lay outside the gene matches. CDR1 LNHDA and CDR2 SQIVND come from the germline V gene (reference sequence). The CDR3: CASSTDRGNYGYTF. The CDR3 region has the DNA TGTGCCAGTAGTACTGACAGGGGAAACTATGGCTACACCTTC.

The gene calls are TRBV6-6 and TRBJ2-3; a possible D gene is TRBD2 (6 bases). Germline V gene sequence: CDR1 MNHNY, CDR2 SVGAGI (reference sequence). V lost 6 bases and J lost 5, with 9 bases in between. This CDR3 has 12 amino acids. CDR3 DNA sequence: TGTGCCAGCAGCTATAGCGGAGATACGCAGTATTTT. Translating it yields CASSYSGDTQYF.

The chain employs TRBV19 and TRBJ2-1; 7 nucleotides align to TRBD1. The CDR3 is 14 amino acids. Trimming cost V 3 bases and J 14 bases; bases outside gene matches: 13. Looked up from germline, CDR1 is LNHDA and CDR2 is SQIVND (reference sequence). CDR3 residues: CASSMGQSGSREFF. The CDR3 DNA reads TGTGCCAGTAGTATGGGACAGTCCGGGTCCCGGGAGTTCTTC.

The chain recombines TRBV6-5 with TRBJ2-4; 7 bases are a match to TRBD1. The CDR3 length is 16 residues. CDR1 is MNHEY, CDR2 SVGAGI, per germline. V lost 3 bases, J lost 0 bases, and 5 bases stayed unmatched. CDR3 loop: CASSYTGVLAKNIQYF. CDR3 DNA: TGTGCCAGCAGTTATACAGGGGTTCTAGCCAAAAACATTCAGTACTTC.

This sequence joins TRBV2 and TRBJ2-1; possibly TRBD2 for D (6 bases). Germline-derived CDR1 and CDR2 are SNHLY and FYNNEI. The CDR3 contains 12 residues. With 0 bases removed from V and 13 bases from J, the gap between germline ends came to 10 bases. For the CDR3, the DNA is TGTGCCAGCAGTGAAGCCGGGGGAACTCAGTTCTTC. This sequence encodes CASSEAGGTQFF.

The rearrangement joins TRBV7-8 to TRBJ2-5; possible D gene TRBD2, 5 bases. Trimming cost V 5 bases and J 7 bases, with 14 bases left between them. Germline V gene sequence: CDR1 SGHVS, CDR2 FQNEAQ. This CDR3 comprises 13 residues. The CDR3 loop reads CASSVREKGTQYF. CDR3 DNA sequence: TGTGCCAGCAGCGTCCGGGAAAAAGGGACCCAGTACTTC.

V gene TRBV28 combines with J gene TRBJ2-2; 11 bases fit TRBD2. CDR3 size: 18 residues. The junction had 11 bases not matched to a gene; V was cut back by 4 bases and J by 4 bases. Germline V CDR1 and CDR2: MDHEN, SYDVKM. CDR3 sequence reads: CASSSIPSGRPGTGELFF. The CDR3 region has the DNA TGTGCCAGCAGTTCAATACCTAGCGGGAGGCCGGGCACCGGGGAGCTGTTTTTT.

This rearrangement joins TRBV27 to TRBJ2-7; no firm D call. Germline-derived CDR1 and CDR2 are MNHEY and SMNVEV (reference sequence). The CDR3 spans 13 residues. Trimming took off 0 bases at V and 3 bases at J, with 6 bases between the two ends. CDR3: CASSLSASYEQYF. The CDR3 region has the DNA TGTGCCAGCAGTTTATCCGCCAGCTACGAGCAGTACTTC.

The CDR3 sequence is CAISGLGSYYGYTF. CDR3 DNA sequence: TGTGCCATCAGTGGGCTGGGCAGCTACTATGGCTACACCTTC. The chain recombines TRBV10-3 with TRBJ1-2; D not certain. This CDR3 is 14 amino acids long. V shed 4 bases and J shed 3 bases, with 12 bases lying between them. Per germline, CDR1 ENHRY and CDR2 SYGVKD.

This chain connects TRBV28 to TRBJ1-4; no firm D call. V was pared by 4 bases and J by 16 bases, with 13 bases between. Germline V gives CDR1 MDHEN, CDR2 SYDVKM. This CDR3 has 11 amino acids. The CDR3 protein is CASSSAWDRFF. Written as DNA, the CDR3 is TGTGCCAGCAGTTCCGCCTGGGATCGGTTTTTT.

V usage is TRBV2 and J usage is TRBJ1-5; no clear D gene. Looked up from germline, CDR1 is SNHLY and CDR2 is FYNNEI. Trimming shortened V by 1 base and J by 1 base, and 5 bases separated the two germline ends. This CDR3 has 14 residues. In DNA, the CDR3 is TGTGCCAGCAGTGAAGACGGAAGCAATCAGCCCCAGCATTTT. Protein product: CASSEDGSNQPQHF.

The V call is TRBV4-2, the J call TRBJ1-5; 7 bases are a match to TRBD1. The V and J ends lost 1 base and 0 bases, in that order; junction bases with no gene match: 9. Germline loops: CDR1 LGHNA, CDR2 YNFKEQ. The CDR3 is 18 residues long. CDR3 in amino acids: CASSQGRDSSFSNQPQHF. As DNA, the CDR3 is TGTGCCAGCAGCCAAGGTCGGGACAGTTCATTTAGCAATCAGCCCCAGCATTTT.

This chain connects TRBV5-1 to TRBJ2-5; 7 nucleotides line up with TRBD1. The CDR3 extends over 14 amino acids. Trimming cost V 2 bases and J 5 bases; bases outside gene matches: 6. Germline V lookup: CDR1 SGHRS, CDR2 YFSETQ. The CDR3 is CASSFDRVGETQYF. The CDR3 DNA is TGCGCCAGCAGCTTCGACAGGGTCGGGGAGACCCAGTACTTC.

The V and J genes are TRBV14 and TRBJ2-7; 7 nucleotides line up with TRBD2. The germline V gene has CDR1 SGHDN and CDR2 FVKESK. Trimming at V came to 2 bases and at J to 3 bases, leaving 7 bases not matched to a gene. The CDR3 extends over 15 amino acids. The CDR3 is CASSQSTWEGYEQYF. The CDR3 DNA is TGTGCCAGCAGCCAATCGACGTGGGAGGGCTACGAGCAGTACTTC.

The chain recombines TRBV5-6 with TRBJ2-3, with D perhaps TRBD1 (6 bases). Germline values: CDR1 SGHDT, CDR2 YYEEEE. The V and J ends lost 2 bases and 2 bases respectively, with 15 bases between them. CDR3 length: 16 amino acids. CDR3 in DNA: TGTGCCAGCAGCTTTGGGGCGGACAGCTCCACAGATACGCAGTATTTT. Translated: CASSFGADSSTDTQYF.

The rearrangement links TRBV20-1 to TRBJ1-1; D is uncertain. CDR1 DFQATT and CDR2 SNEGSKA come from the germline V gene (reference sequence). The CDR3 is made up of 11 amino acids. Trimming cost V 3 bases and J 3 bases, with 5 bases left between them. The CDR3 region has the DNA TGCAGTGCTAGCTCAGACACTGAAGCTTTCTTT. Protein product: CSASSDTEAFF.

DNA of the CDR3: TGTGCCAGCAGCCCTGGGGCAGCACTAAGAGAAAAACTGTTTTTT. Translated: CASSPGAALREKLFF. The V gene is TRBV9, the J gene TRBJ1-4, with D perhaps matching TRBD1 (5 bases). Trimming pared 4 bases from V and 8 bases from J, leaving 18 bases between. Germline V lookup: CDR1 SGDLS, CDR2 YYNGEE. This CDR3 contains 15 residues.

The rearrangement uses TRBV6-6 and TRBJ1-5, with no clear D. The ends were cut back, 5 bases at V and 15 bases at J, with 23 bases in the middle. The CDR3 is 14 residues long. In germline, CDR1 is MNHNY, CDR2 SVGAGI (reference sequence). CDR3 coding DNA: TGTGCCAGCAGTGCGGTTGCTCCGGACGGTATGGGGCATTTT. This encodes CASSAVAPDGMGHF.

This rearrangement joins TRBV4-1 to TRBJ2-2; 7 nucleotides line up with TRBD1. Germline values: CDR1 MGHRA, CDR2 YSYEKL. The CDR3 spans 20 residues. V was pared by 4 bases and J by 0 bases, with 17 bases of the junction left unmatched. The CDR3 DNA reads as TGCGCCAGCAGCCCCGGTGGGGCAGGGGGTCAAAGCGCGAACACCGGGGAGCTGTTTTTT. Translated, it gives CASSPGGAGGQSANTGELFF.

The chain employs TRBV9 and TRBJ2-7; 8 nucleotides align to TRBD2. With 7 bases clipped from V and 5 bases from J, the junction kept 8 bases outside the gene matches. CDR1 is SGDLS and CDR2 is YYNGEE in the germline V gene. The CDR3 is 13 residues long. In nucleotides, the CDR3 is TGTGCCAGCTCCGCGGGGGGCGCGAACGAGCAGTACTTC. Protein sequence: CASSAGGANEQYF.